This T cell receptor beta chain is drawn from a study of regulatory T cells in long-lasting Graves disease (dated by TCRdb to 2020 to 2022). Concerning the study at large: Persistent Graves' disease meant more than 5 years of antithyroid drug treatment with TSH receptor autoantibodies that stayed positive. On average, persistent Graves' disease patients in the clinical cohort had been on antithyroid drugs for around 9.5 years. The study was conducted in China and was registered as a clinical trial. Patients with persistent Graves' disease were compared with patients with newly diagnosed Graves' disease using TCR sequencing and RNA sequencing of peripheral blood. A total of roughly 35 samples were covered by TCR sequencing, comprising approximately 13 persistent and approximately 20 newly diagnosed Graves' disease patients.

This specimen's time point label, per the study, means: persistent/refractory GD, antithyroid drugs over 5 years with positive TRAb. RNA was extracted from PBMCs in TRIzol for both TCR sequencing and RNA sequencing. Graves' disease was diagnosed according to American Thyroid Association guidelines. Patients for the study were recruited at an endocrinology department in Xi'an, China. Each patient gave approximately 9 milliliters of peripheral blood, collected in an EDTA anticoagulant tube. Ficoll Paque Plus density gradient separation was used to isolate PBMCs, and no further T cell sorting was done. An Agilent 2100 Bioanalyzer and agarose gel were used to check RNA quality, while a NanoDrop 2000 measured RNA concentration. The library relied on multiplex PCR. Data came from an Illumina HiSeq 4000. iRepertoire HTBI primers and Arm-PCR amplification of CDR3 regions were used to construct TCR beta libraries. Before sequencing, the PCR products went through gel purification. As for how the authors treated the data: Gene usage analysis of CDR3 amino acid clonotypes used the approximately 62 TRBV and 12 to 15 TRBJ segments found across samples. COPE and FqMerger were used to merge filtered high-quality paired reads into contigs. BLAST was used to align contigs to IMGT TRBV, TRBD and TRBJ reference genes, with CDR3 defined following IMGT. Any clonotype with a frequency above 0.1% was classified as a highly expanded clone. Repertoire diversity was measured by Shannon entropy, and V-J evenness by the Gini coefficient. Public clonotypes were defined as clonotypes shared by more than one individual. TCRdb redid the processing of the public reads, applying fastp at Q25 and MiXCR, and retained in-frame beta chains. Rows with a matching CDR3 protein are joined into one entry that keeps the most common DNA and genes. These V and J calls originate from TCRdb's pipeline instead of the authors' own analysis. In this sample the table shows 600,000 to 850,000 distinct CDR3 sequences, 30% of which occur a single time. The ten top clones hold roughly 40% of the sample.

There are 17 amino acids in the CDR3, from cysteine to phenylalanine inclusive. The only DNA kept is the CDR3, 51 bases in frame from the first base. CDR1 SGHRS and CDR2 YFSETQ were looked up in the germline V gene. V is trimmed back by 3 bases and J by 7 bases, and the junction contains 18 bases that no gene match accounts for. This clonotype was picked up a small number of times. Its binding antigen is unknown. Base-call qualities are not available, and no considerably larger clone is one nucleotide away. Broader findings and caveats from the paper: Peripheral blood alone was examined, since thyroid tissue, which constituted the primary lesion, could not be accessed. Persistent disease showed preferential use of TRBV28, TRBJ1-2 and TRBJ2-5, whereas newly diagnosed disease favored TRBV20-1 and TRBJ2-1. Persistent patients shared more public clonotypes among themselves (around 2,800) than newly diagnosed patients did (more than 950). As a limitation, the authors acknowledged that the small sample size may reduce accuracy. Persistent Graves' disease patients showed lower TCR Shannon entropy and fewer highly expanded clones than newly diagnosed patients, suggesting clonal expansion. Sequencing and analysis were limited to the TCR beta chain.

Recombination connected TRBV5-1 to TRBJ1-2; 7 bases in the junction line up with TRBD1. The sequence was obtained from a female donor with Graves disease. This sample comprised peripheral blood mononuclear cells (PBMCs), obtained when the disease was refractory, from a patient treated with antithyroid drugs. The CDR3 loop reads CASSYSVITRTGPGYTF. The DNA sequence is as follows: TGCGCCAGCAGCTACTCTGTGATCACCAGGACAGGCCCTGGCTACACCTTC.